The 3 T cell receptor beta chains given below trace back to one sample, sequenced in a study of T cell clonality in common variable immunodeficiency. Assay used: immunoSEQ multiplex PCR; TCRdb lists only in-frame clones, some missing. The profile covers 30,000 to 40,000 clones, none occurring a single time. Sequenced: peripheral blood mononuclear cells. The source of these receptors is a person between 18 and 75 years old in good health.

This clone was counted ten times or more. The DNA ends 3 residues before the CDR3 does, and the rest of the CDR3 is filled in from the germline J gene. Other DNA sequences from this sample encode an identical CDR3 as well. V usage is TRBV29-1 and J usage is TRBJ1-1, with D tentatively TRBD1 (5 bases). Germline CDR1 and CDR2: SQVTM and ANQGSEA. The CDR3 has 12 amino acids. With 7 bases removed from V and 1 base from J, the gap between germline ends came to 10 bases. The CDR3 is CSATGWNTEAFF. Incomplete CDR3 DNA: TGCAGCGCCACAGGATGGAACACTGAA.

This clone occurred many times. From the germline J gene comes the end of the CDR3, since the read stops 3 residues before it. The rearrangement uses TRBV20-1 and TRBJ1-2; 9 nucleotides agree with TRBD1. The CDR3 extends over 15 amino acids. The ends lost 3 bases at V and 0 bases at J; junction bases unmatched: 5. From germline, CDR1 is DFQATT and CDR2 SNEGSKA (reference sequence). The sequenced part of the CDR3 DNA is TGCAGTGCTAGGGAGACAGGGGGGGCTAACTATGGC. It translates to CSARETGGANYG. The complete CDR3 protein is CSARETGGANYGYTF.

This clone was picked up many times. The CDR3 end is not reached by the read, which stops 3 residues before it; the germline J gene fills it in. The chain has TRBV2 and TRBJ2-7; no firm D call. The germline CDR1 and CDR2 sequences are SNHLY and FYNNEI. Trimming removed 0 bases from V and 2 bases from J, with 5 bases in between. This CDR3 spans 13 amino acids. CDR3 DNA (partial): TGTGCCAGCAGTGAAGCCGCTACCTACGAG. This gives the protein CASSEAATYE. The whole CDR3 region reads CASSEAATYEQYF.